This T cell receptor beta chain was observed in a study of technical replicates of blood from a handful of donors. Clones were sequenced by immunoSEQ multiplex PCR, and TCRdb holds only the in-frame ones, with some missing. The sample has 50,000 to 70,000 clones; 80% to 95% are singletons. The sequenced sample was PBMCs. The TCR comes from a human donor in good health. Some clones in this sample may be carry-over from other donors' samples.

This CDR3 is CASSLELAGTDTQYF. In DNA, the CDR3 is TGTGCCAGCAGCTTAGAACTAGCGGGAACAGATACGCAGTATTTT. The V and J genes are TRBV7-9 and TRBJ2-3; 10 bases match TRBD2. J was trimmed by 3 bases and V by 1 base; bases with no gene match: 1. CDR3 length: 15 residues. The germline V gene has CDR1 SEHNR and CDR2 FQNEAQ (reference sequence).